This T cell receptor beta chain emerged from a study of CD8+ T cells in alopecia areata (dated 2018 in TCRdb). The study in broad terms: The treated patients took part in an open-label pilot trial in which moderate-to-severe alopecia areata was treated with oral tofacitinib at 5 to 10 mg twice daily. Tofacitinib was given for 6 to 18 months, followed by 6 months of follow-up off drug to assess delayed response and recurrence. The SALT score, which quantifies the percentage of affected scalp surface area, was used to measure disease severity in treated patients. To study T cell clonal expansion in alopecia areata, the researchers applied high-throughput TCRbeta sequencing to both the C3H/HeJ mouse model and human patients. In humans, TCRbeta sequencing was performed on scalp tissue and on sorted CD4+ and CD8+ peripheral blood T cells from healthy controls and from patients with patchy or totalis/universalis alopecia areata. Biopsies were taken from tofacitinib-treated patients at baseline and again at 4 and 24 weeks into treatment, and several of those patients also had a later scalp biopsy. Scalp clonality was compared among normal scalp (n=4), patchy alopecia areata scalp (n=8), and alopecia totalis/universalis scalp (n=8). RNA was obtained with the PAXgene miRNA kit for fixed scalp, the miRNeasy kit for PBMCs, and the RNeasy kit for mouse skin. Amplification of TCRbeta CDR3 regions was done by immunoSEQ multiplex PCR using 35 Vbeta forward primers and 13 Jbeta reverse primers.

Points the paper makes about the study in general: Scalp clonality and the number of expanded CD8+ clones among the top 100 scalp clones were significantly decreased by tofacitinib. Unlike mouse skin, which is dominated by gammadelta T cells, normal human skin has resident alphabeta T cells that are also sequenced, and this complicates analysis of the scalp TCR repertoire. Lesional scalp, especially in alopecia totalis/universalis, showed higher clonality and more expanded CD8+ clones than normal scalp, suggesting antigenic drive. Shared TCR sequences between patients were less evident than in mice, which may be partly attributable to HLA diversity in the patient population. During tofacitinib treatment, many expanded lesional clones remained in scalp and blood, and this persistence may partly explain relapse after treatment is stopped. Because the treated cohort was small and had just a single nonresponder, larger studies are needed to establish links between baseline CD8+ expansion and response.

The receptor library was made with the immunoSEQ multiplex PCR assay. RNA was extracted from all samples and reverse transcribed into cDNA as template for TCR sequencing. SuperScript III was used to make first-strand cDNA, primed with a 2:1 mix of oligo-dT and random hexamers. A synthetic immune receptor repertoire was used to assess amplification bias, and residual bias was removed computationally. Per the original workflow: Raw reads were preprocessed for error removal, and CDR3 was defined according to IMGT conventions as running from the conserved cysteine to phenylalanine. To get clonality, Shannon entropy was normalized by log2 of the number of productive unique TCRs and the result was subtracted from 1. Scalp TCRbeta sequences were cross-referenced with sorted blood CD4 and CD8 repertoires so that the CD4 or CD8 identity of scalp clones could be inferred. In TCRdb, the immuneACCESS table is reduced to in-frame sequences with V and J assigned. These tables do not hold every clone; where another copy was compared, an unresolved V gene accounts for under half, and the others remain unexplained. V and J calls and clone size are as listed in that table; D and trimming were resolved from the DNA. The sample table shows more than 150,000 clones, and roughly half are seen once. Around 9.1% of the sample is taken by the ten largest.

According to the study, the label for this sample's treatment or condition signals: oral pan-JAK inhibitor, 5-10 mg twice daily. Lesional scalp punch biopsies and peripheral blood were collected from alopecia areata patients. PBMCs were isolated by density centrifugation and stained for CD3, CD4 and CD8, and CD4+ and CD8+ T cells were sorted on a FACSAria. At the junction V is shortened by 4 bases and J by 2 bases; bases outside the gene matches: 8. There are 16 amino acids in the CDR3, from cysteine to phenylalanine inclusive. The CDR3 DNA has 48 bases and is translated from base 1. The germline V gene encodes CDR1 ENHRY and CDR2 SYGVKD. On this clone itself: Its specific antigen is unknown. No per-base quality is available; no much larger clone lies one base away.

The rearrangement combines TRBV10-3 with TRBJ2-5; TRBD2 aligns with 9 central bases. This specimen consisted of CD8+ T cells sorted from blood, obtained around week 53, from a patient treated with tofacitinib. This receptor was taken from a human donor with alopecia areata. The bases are TGTGCCATCAGTGCGATGGAGCGGGGGGCTCAAGAGACCCAGTACTTC. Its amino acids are CAISAMERGAQETQYF.